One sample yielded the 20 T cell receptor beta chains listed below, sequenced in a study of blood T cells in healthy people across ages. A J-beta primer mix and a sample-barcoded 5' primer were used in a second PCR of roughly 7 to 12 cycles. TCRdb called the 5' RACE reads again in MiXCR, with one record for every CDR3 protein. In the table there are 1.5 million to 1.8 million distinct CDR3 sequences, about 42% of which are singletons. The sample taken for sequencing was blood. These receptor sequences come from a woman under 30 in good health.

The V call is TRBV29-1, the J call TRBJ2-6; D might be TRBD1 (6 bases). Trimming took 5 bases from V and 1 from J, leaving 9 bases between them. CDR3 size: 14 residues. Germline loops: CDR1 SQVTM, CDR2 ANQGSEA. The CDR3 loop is CSVKGGSGANVLTF. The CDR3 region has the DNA TGCAGCGTTAAAGGGGGTTCTGGGGCCAACGTCCTGACTTTC.

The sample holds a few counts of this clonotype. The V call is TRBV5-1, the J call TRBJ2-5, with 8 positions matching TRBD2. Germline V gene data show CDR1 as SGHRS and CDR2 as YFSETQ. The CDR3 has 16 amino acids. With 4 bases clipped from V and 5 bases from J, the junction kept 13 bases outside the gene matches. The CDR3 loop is CASSATGTSIRETQYF. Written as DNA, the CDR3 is TGCGCCAGCAGCGCCACCGGGACTAGTATCCGGGAGACCCAGTACTTC.

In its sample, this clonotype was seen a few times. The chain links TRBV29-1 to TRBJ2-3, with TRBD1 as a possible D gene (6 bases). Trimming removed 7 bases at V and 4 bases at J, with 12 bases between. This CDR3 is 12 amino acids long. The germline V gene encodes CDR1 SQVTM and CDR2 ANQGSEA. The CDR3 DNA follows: TGCAGCGGAAGACGGACAGCAGATACGCAGTATTTT. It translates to CSGRRTADTQYF.

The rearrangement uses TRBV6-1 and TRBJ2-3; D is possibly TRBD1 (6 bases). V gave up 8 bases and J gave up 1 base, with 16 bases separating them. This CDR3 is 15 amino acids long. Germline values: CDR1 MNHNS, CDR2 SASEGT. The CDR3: CASLRWNRGTDTQYF. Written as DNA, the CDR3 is TGTGCCAGCCTGAGATGGAACAGGGGCACAGATACGCAGTATTTT.

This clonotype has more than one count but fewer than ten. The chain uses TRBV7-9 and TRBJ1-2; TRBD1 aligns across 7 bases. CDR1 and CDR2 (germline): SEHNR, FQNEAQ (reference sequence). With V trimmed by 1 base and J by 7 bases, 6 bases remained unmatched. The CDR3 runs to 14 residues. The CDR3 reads CASSLDSGGGGYTF. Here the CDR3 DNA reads TGTGCCAGCAGCTTAGACTCAGGGGGTGGTGGCTACACCTTC.

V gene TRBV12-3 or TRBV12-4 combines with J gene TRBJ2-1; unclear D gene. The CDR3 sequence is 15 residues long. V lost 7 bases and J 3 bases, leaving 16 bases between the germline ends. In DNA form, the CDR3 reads TGTGCCAGCACCGCACGCACTAAAGGCTACAATGAGCAGTTCTTC. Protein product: CASTARTKGYNEQFF.

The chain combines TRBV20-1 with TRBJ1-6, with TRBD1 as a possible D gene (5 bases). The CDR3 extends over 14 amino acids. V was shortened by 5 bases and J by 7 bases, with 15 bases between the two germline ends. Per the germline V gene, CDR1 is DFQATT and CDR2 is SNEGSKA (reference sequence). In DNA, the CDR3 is TGCAGTGCTGCCTTAGGGGCGCGGAATTCACCCCTCCACTTT. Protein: CSAALGARNSPLHF.

The CDR3 DNA follows: TGCAGTGCGCGGACAGGGAGGGCGCATGGCTACACCTTC. Translated, it gives CSARTGRAHGYTF. The rearrangement uses TRBV20-1 and TRBJ1-2, with 8 nucleotides matching TRBD1. The CDR3 sequence is 13 residues long. Trimming removed 6 bases from V and 6 bases from J; junction bases left unmatched: 9. Germline V gives CDR1 DFQATT, CDR2 SNEGSKA (reference sequence).

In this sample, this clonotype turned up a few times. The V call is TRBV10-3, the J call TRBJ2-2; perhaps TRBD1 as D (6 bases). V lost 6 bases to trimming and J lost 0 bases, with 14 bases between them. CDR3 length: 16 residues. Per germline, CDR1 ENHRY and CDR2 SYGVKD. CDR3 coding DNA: TGTGCCATCAGGGAGCCGGGACACCCGAACACCGGGGAGCTGTTTTTT. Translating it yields CAIREPGHPNTGELFF.

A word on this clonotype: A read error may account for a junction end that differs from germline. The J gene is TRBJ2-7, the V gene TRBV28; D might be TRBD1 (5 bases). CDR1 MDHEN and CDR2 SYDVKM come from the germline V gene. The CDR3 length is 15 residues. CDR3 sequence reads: CVSSVRQISSYEQYF. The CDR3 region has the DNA TGTGTCAGCAGCGTAAGACAGATCAGCTCCTACGAGCAGTACTTC. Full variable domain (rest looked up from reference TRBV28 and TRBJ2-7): DVKVTQSSRYLVKRTGEKVFLECVQDMDHENMFWYRQDPGLGLRLIYFSYDVKMKEKGDIPEGYSVSREKKERFSLILESASTNQTSMYLCVSSVRQISSYEQYFGPGTRLTVT.

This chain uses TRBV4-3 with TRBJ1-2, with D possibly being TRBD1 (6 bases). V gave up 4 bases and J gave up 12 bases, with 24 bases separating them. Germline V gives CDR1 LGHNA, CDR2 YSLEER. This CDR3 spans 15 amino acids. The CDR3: CASSPQLGGAAGDTF. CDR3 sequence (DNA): TGCGCCAGCAGCCCCCAATTAGGGGGGGCAGCCGGGGACACCTTC.

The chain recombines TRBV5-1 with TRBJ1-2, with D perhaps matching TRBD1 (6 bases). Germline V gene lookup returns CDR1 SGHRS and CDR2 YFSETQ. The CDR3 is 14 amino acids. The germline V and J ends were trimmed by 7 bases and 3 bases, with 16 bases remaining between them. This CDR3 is CASCPTGADYGYTF. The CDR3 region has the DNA TGCGCCAGCTGCCCTACGGGGGCGGACTATGGCTACACCTTC.

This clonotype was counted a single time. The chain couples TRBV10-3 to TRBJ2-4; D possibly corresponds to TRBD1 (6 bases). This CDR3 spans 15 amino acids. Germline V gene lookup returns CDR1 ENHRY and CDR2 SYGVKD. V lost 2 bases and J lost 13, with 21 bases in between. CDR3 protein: CAISEDRTGLWEQYF. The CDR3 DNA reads TGTGCCATCAGTGAGGACAGGACCGGCCTATGGGAGCAGTACTTC.

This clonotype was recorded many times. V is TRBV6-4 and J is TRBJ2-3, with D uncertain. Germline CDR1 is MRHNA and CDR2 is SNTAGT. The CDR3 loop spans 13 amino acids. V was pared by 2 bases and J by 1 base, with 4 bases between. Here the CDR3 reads CASSDRRTDTQYF. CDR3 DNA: TGTGCCAGCAGTGACCGTCGCACAGATACGCAGTATTTT.

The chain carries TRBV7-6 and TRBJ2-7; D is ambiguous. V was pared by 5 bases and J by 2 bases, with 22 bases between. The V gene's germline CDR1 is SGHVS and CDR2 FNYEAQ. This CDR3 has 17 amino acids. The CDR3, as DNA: TGTGCCAGCAGCCTAGTGCCCCCCGGTGACGACACCTACGAGCAGTACTTC. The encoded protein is CASSLVPPGDDTYEQYF.

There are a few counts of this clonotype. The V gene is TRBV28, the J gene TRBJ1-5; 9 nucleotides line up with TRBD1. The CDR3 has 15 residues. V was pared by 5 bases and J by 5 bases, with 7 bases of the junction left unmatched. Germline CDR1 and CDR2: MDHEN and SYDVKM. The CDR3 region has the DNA TGTGCCAGCAGTCCGGGACAGGGCCTTTATCAGCCCCAGCATTTT. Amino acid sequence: CASSPGQGLYQPQHF.

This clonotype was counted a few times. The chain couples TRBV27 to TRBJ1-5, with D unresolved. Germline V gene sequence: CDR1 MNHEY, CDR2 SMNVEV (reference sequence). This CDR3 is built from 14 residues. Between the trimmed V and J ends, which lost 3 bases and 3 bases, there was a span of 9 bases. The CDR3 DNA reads TGTGCCAGCAGTTTGCGGGGTCACAATCAGCCCCAGCATTTT. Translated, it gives CASSLRGHNQPQHF.

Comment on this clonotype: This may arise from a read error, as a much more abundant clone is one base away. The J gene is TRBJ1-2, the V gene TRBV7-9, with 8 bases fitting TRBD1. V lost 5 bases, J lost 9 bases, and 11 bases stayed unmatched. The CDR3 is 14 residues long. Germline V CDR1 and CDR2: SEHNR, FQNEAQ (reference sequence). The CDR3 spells CASSANSRGQSYTF. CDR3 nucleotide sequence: TGTGCCAGCAGCGCGAATTCCAGGGGGCAGAGCTACACCTTC.

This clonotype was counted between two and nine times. Here the CDR3 reads CASSEAAAYEQYF. The DNA for the CDR3 is TGTGCCAGCAGTGAAGCCGCGGCCTACGAGCAGTACTTC. The chain uses TRBV6-1 and TRBJ2-7; D uncertain. Trimming removed 0 bases from V and 2 bases from J, with 5 bases in between. CDR1 is MNHNS, CDR2 SASEGT, per germline. There are 13 residues in the CDR3.

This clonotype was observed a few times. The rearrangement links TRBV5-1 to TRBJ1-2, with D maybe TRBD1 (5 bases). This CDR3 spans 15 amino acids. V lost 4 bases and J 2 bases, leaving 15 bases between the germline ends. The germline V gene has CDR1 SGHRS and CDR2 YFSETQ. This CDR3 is CASSPGDGYNYGYTF. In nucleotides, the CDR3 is TGCGCCAGCAGCCCCGGGGACGGCTACAACTATGGCTACACCTTC.